This T cell receptor beta chain was sequenced for a study of cytomegalovirus exposure and HLA in healthy donors. V gave up 0 bases and J gave up 3 bases; unmatched junction bases: 16. The germline CDR1 and CDR2 sequences are SQVTM and ANQGSEA. The CDR3 runs 19 residues. Amplification used 60 Vbeta primers and 13 Jbeta primers. The protocol was immunoSEQ multiplex PCR, while the TCRdb copy is restricted to in-frame clones and leaves out a portion. The sample contains fewer than 120,000 clones, 76% of which appear only once. The chain uses TRBV29-1 and TRBJ2-3; 9 bases are shared with TRBD2. Sequencing was carried out using PBMCs. The sequence derives from a man aged 30 to 45 in good health and CMV-seropositive. In nucleotides, the CDR3 is TGCAGCGTTGAAGATTGGGATTCGGCGGGGGGGGTCGCAACAGATACGCAGTATTTT. Protein sequence: CSVEDWDSAGGVATDTQYF.